These 24 T cell receptor beta chains were all obtained from the same sample, sequenced in a study of shared T cell receptors in the human thymus. The protocol was immunoSEQ multiplex PCR, while the TCRdb copy is restricted to in-frame clones and leaves out a portion. The repertoire has just under 550,000 clones, 70% to 80% of them found once; the top ten carry about 0.012%. The same specimen was also included in a second study, on human thymus T cells.

The sequencing sample was made of thymocytes. The receptors come from a boy under two years old with a congenital heart defect.

This clone was detected only a few times. V and J are TRBV5-4 and TRBJ2-7; 13 nucleotides line up with TRBD2. Germline CDR1 is SGHNT and CDR2 is YYREEE (reference sequence). V was clipped by 4 bases and J by 2 bases; unmatched bases: 3. The CDR3 spans 15 residues. This chain's CDR3 is CASSTSGRGAYEQYF. In DNA form, the CDR3 reads TGTGCCAGCAGCACTAGCGGGAGGGGGGCCTACGAGCAGTACTTC.

This clone was seen a handful of times. The chain couples TRBV9 to TRBJ1-1; D gene uncertain. The CDR3 spans 15 residues. The ends were cut back, 0 bases at V and 5 bases at J, with 14 bases in the middle. Germline lookup yields CDR1 SGDLS and CDR2 YYNGEE. The CDR3 spells CASSVAPVEMTEAFF. Written as DNA, the CDR3 is TGTGCCAGCAGCGTAGCCCCCGTAGAGATGACTGAAGCTTTCTTT.

The chain combines TRBV7-9 with TRBJ1-4; D is possibly TRBD1 (5 bases). This CDR3 has 18 residues. Trimming cost V 7 bases and J 4 bases, with 25 bases left between them. Germline V lookup: CDR1 SEHNR, CDR2 FQNEAQ (reference sequence). The CDR3 DNA reads TGTGCCAGCACCCCCCTGGCAGGGCCCTTGTCGGGTAATGAAAAACTGTTTTTT. This encodes CASTPLAGPLSGNEKLFF.

The CDR3 loop reads CASSYSSRGDTQYF. CDR3 in DNA: TGTGCCAGCAGTTACTCATCTCGGGGAGATACGCAGTATTTT. The chain combines TRBV6-6 with TRBJ2-3; perhaps TRBD2 as D (5 bases). V was pared by 0 bases and J by 5 bases, with 9 bases between. The CDR3 consists of 14 residues. Germline CDR1 is MNHNY and CDR2 is SVGAGI (reference sequence).

The table lists this clone with a few counts. The J gene is TRBJ2-6, the V gene TRBV6-4; D is perhaps TRBD2 (6 bases). Germline assignment: CDR1 MRHNA and CDR2 SNTAGT. The CDR3 sequence is 15 residues long. Trimming cost V 5 bases and J 0 bases, with 8 bases left between them. The CDR3 protein is CASSHGGSGANVLTF. The CDR3, as DNA: TGTGCCAGCAGTCACGGGGGCTCTGGGGCCAACGTCCTGACTTTC.

The chain is built from TRBV29-1 and TRBJ2-4, with a tentative D call TRBD2 (5 bases). CDR1 is SQVTM, CDR2 ANQGSEA, per germline. Deletions cut 0 bases from V and 0 bases from J, with 15 bases between. The CDR3 has 17 amino acids. For the CDR3, the DNA is TGCAGCGTTGAAGATCTTCGGGGTTCTTTAGCCAAAAACATTCAGTACTTC. It encodes CSVEDLRGSLAKNIQYF.

The chain is built from TRBV6-1 and TRBJ2-3; 14 bases line up with TRBD2. Unmatched junction bases numbered 9, after V lost 2 bases and J lost 8 bases. The CDR3 loop spans 17 amino acids. Germline V lookup: CDR1 MNHNS, CDR2 SASEGT. The CDR3 here is CASSERGTSGSSVTQYF. For the CDR3, the DNA is TGTGCCAGCAGTGAAAGGGGGACTAGCGGGAGTAGTGTTACGCAGTATTTT.

J is TRBJ2-1 and V is TRBV7-9; D perhaps matches TRBD1 (7 bases). Germline-derived CDR1 and CDR2 are SEHNR and FQNEAQ (reference sequence). The CDR3 totals 14 residues. Trimming took 4 bases from V and 8 from J, leaving 15 bases between them. The CDR3 spells CASSSQGGRDEQFF. The CDR3 nucleotides read TGTGCCAGCAGCTCCCAGGGGGGTAGAGATGAGCAGTTCTTC.

The rearrangement joins TRBV7-6 to TRBJ2-3; D remains ambiguous. The CDR3 length is 15 residues. The germline gives CDR1 SGHVS, CDR2 FNYEAQ. Trimming stripped 5 bases from V and 5 bases from J, with 17 bases between. CDR3 loop: CASSAPDSFGDTQYF. The CDR3 DNA reads TGTGCCAGCAGCGCCCCTGACTCCTTCGGAGATACGCAGTATTTT.

The J gene is TRBJ1-5, the V gene TRBV2; 10 positions match TRBD1. The CDR3 has 17 residues. The V and J ends lost 0 bases and 7 bases, in that order; junction bases with no gene match: 9. Per the germline V gene, CDR1 is SNHLY and CDR2 is FYNNEI. DNA of the CDR3: TGTGCCAGCAGTGAAGCGCCTTGGGACAGGGGAGCCCAGCCCCAGCATTTT. Encoded protein: CASSEAPWDRGAQPQHF.

The rearrangement joins TRBV7-2 to TRBJ2-1; the D gene is possibly TRBD2 (5 bases). The germline gives CDR1 SGHTA, CDR2 FQGNSA. V was shortened by 5 bases and J by 8 bases, with 13 bases between the two germline ends. CDR3 length equals 13 residues. The CDR3 region has the DNA TGTGCCAGCAGCCGAGGGTCGGAGGATGAGCAGTTCTTC. Translated: CASSRGSEDEQFF.

The V gene is TRBV4-2, the J gene TRBJ2-3; 7 bases are shared with TRBD2. Germline lookup yields CDR1 LGHNA and CDR2 YNFKEQ. V lost 0 bases, J lost 0 bases, and 6 bases stayed unmatched. The CDR3 covers 17 residues. The CDR3 DNA follows: TGTGCCAGCAGCCAAGATTTAAGCGGGAAGAGCACAGATACGCAGTATTTT. Translated: CASSQDLSGKSTDTQYF.

V usage is TRBV5-1 and J usage is TRBJ2-3; 8 bases match TRBD1. The junction had 5 bases not matched to a gene; V was cut back by 1 base and J by 1 base. CDR3 length equals 16 residues. Germline loops: CDR1 SGHRS, CDR2 YFSETQ. CDR3 region: CASSLTGGGGTDTQYF. The CDR3 DNA reads as TGCGCCAGCAGCTTGACAGGGGGTGGGGGCACAGATACGCAGTATTTT.

This rearrangement joins TRBV19 to TRBJ2-1, with 14 bases that match TRBD2. Germline lookup yields CDR1 LNHDA and CDR2 SQIVND (reference sequence). The CDR3 runs 16 residues. V lost 5 bases, J lost 7 bases, and 7 bases stayed unmatched. The CDR3 loop reads CASSELGLAGENEQFF. CDR3 DNA: TGTGCCAGTAGTGAGCTGGGACTAGCGGGAGAAAATGAGCAGTTCTTC.

V is TRBV27 and J is TRBJ2-3, with TRBD2 as a possible D gene (6 bases). Germline V gene sequence: CDR1 MNHEY, CDR2 SMNVEV (reference sequence). V was cut by 6 bases and J by 6 bases, with 25 bases left in between. The CDR3 sequence is 17 residues long. CDR3 nucleotide sequence: TGTGCCAGCAGCCGCGGGACCCCGGGGGAACCGGGCGATACGCAGTATTTT. As protein: CASSRGTPGEPGDTQYF.

Only one count was recorded for this clone. V and J are TRBV5-8 and TRBJ2-7, with a weak D call TRBD1 (5 bases). This CDR3 region has 14 residues. Germline V CDR1 and CDR2: SGHTS, YDEGEE. The V end was cut by 0 bases, the J end by 2 bases, with 9 bases between. The CDR3 region is CASSLVAGTYEQYF. CDR3 coding DNA: TGTGCCAGCAGCTTGGTGGCAGGGACCTACGAGCAGTACTTC.

The chain has TRBV6-5 and TRBJ2-7; D might be TRBD2 (5 bases). The germline gives CDR1 MNHEY, CDR2 SVGAGI. The CDR3 extends over 15 amino acids. The V end lost 6 bases, the J end lost 4 bases, and 19 bases lay between the germline ends. The CDR3 here is CASRRGKAVSYEQYF. DNA for the CDR3: TGTGCCAGCAGGCGAGGGAAGGCGGTATCATACGAGCAGTACTTC.

The V gene is TRBV7-2, the J gene TRBJ2-3; TRBD2 might be the D (5 bases). From germline, CDR1 is SGHTA and CDR2 FQGNSA. The CDR3 is 14 amino acids. Deletions cut 5 bases from V and 2 bases from J, with 11 bases between. The CDR3 reads CASSPERYTDTQYF. As DNA, the CDR3 is TGTGCCAGCAGCCCGGAGCGGTACACAGATACGCAGTATTTT.

The V and J genes are TRBV6-5 and TRBJ2-3; 8 nucleotides line up with TRBD1. This CDR3 spans 16 amino acids. Trimming at V came to 0 bases and at J to 6 bases, leaving 8 bases not matched to a gene. The germline V gene encodes CDR1 MNHEY and CDR2 SVGAGI. Here the CDR3 reads CASSYSRGQGRDTQYF. In nucleotides, the CDR3 is TGTGCCAGCAGTTACTCTAGAGGACAGGGTAGGGATACGCAGTATTTT.

The chain has TRBV9 and TRBJ2-1; weak D call: TRBD2 (5 bases). Germline CDR1 SGDLS, CDR2 YYNGEE. This CDR3 has 20 residues. V dropped 1 base and J dropped 0 bases, with 23 bases sitting between them. Written as DNA, the CDR3 is TGTGCCAGCAGCGTATCCTCCGGACTTCGATATAGGAGCTCCTACAATGAGCAGTTCTTC. Amino acids: CASSVSSGLRYRSSYNEQFF. The full variable domain, rest sourced from reference TRBV9 and TRBJ2-1, is DSGVTQTPKHLITATGQRVTLRCSPRSGDLSVYWYQQSLDQGLQFLIQYYNGEERAKGNILERFSAQQFPDLHSELNLSSLELGDSALYFCASSVSSGLRYRSSYNEQFFGPGTRLTVL.

This clone was counted only a few times. The chain links TRBV10-1 to TRBJ2-1; TRBD2 matches 14 bases. Trimming at V came to 3 bases and at J to 6 bases, leaving 4 bases not matched to a gene. Germline CDR1 and CDR2: WNHNN and SYGVQD (reference sequence). This CDR3 region has 16 residues. Written as DNA, the CDR3 is TGCGCCAGCAGTGATGACGGGACTAGCGGGAGCAATGAGCAGTTCTTC. It yields the protein CASSDDGTSGSNEQFF.

The V and J genes are TRBV27 and TRBJ1-5; a possible D gene is TRBD1 (5 bases). Trimming removed 4 bases from V and 0 bases from J, with 7 bases in between. CDR1 is MNHEY, CDR2 SMNVEV, per germline (reference sequence). The CDR3 is 14 amino acids. The CDR3 region has the DNA TGTGCCAGCAGTTCAGGGTTTAGCAATCAGCCCCAGCATTTT. Its translation: CASSSGFSNQPQHF.

V gene TRBV27 combines with J gene TRBJ2-3; 7 nucleotides agree with TRBD2. This CDR3 is built from 16 residues. Per the germline V gene, CDR1 is MNHEY and CDR2 is SMNVEV (reference sequence). V was pared by 1 base and J by 0 bases, with 4 bases of the junction left unmatched. CDR3 DNA: TGTGCCAGCAGTTTATTGGCGGGAGCGAGCACAGATACGCAGTATTTT. The encoded protein is CASSLLAGASTDTQYF.

This clone was observed once. V gene TRBV4-3 combines with J gene TRBJ2-7, with D perhaps TRBD1 (6 bases). This CDR3 is built from 15 residues. V gave up 1 base and J gave up 3 bases, with 13 bases separating them. In germline, CDR1 is LGHNA, CDR2 YSLEER. For the CDR3, the DNA is TGCGCCAGCAGCCAAGGCACAGGGTATGGCTACGAGCAGTACTTC. It yields the protein CASSQGTGYGYEQYF.